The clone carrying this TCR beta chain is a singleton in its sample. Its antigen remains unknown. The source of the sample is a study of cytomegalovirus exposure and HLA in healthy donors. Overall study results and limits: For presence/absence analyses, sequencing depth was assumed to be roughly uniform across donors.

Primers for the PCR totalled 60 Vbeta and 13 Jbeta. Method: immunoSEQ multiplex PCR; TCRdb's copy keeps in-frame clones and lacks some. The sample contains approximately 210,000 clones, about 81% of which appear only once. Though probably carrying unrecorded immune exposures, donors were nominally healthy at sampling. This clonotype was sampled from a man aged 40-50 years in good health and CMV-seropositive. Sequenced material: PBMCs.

CDR3 residues: CASSGRADTGELFF. For the CDR3, the DNA is TGTGCCAGTAGCGGGAGGGCCGACACCGGGGAGCTGTTTTTT. The V gene is TRBV19, the J gene TRBJ2-2; TRBD2 matches 8 bases. Trimming at V came to 6 bases and at J to 3 bases, leaving 3 bases not matched to a gene. Germline V lookup: CDR1 LNHDA, CDR2 SQIVND (reference sequence). The CDR3 consists of 14 residues.